The clone carrying this TCR beta chain has at least ten counts. Its specificity is not known. These data belong to a study of early T cells in non-severe SARS-CoV-2 infection. Across the study: Chains from this unsorted whole-blood bulk RNA could not be paired.

Individual cDNA molecules were tagged with unique molecular identifiers, the study reported. A single record per CDR3 protein comes from TCRdb applying MiXCR to the 5' RACE reads. The sample lists approximately 70,000 distinct CDR3 sequences, approximately 12% occurring once. Whole-study results and caveats: Using VDJdb, the matching emphasized anti-spike CD8 responses while missing private and CD4 specificities.

CDR3 size: 14 residues. Germline CDR1 and CDR2: SGHRS and YFSETQ. V lost 2 bases and J 5 bases, leaving 13 bases between the germline ends. The sequence was collected from an adult who was a healthcare worker with PCR-confirmed SARS-CoV-2 infection or an uninfected control (not recorded which). The sample consisted of whole blood. The chain carries TRBV5-1 and TRBJ2-5; a possible D gene is TRBD2 (6 bases). DNA of the CDR3: TGCGCCAGCAGCTTTGGTCCGGGGGAGGAGACCCAGTACTTC. Protein sequence: CASSFGPGEETQYF.